The 21 T cell receptor beta chains reported below all come from one sample, sequenced in a study of T cell repertoires in cytomegalovirus infection (dated by TCRdb to the late 2010s). Their recognized antigens are unknown. The reads were generated on an Illumina HiSeq 1500. TCRdb redid the processing of the public reads, applying fastp at Q25 and MiXCR, and retained in-frame beta chains. Each record represents a unique CDR3 protein, reported with the most common genes and DNA among its rows. The sample table contains 100,000 to 150,000 distinct CDR3 sequences; only one count was recorded for 20% to 30% of them. Of the sample, 34% is held by the ten largest clones. Sequenced material: PBMCs, sequenced either directly or after in vitro stimulation (not recorded which). The receptors were sampled from a human donor in good health (CMV status not recorded). Some clones in this sample may be carry-over from other donors' samples.

J is TRBJ1-2 and V is TRBV2; D remains unclear. There are 13 residues in the CDR3. The germline V and J ends were trimmed by 3 bases and 4 bases, with 9 bases remaining between them. CDR1 SNHLY and CDR2 FYNNEI come from the germline V gene. The CDR3 sequence: CASSDGPTYGYTF. Here the CDR3 DNA reads TGTGCCAGCAGTGACGGTCCCACCTATGGCTACACCTTC.

Many counts were recorded for this clonotype. The rearrangement joins TRBV7-2 to TRBJ1-6; TRBD1 aligns across 8 bases. Trimming took 2 bases from V and 6 from J; bases not matched to a gene: 9. The CDR3 spans 17 residues. Germline-derived CDR1 and CDR2 are SGHTA and FQGNSA. CDR3 DNA sequence: TGTGCCAGCAGCTTAAGAGAGGAAGACAGGGGTAATTCACCCCTCCACTTT. The encoded protein is CASSLREEDRGNSPLHF.

This clonotype was recorded many times. The V call is TRBV7-8, the J call TRBJ2-3, with D perhaps TRBD2 (6 bases). Germline V lookup: CDR1 SGHVS, CDR2 FQNEAQ. This CDR3 is 16 amino acids long. V dropped 6 bases and J dropped 0 bases, with 16 bases sitting between them. This CDR3 is CASRITGLLSTDTQYF. The CDR3 DNA sequence: TGTGCCAGCAGGATAACGGGACTCCTTAGCACAGATACGCAGTATTTT.

This clonotype has a count of ten or more. This sequence joins TRBV11-2 and TRBJ2-1; D unclear. The CDR3 loop spans 16 amino acids. The ends were cut back, 2 bases at V and 0 bases at J, with 11 bases in the middle. In germline, CDR1 is SGHAT, CDR2 FQNNGV. CDR3 sequence (DNA): TGTGCCAGCAGCTTATTGGGCAAGAGCTCCTACAATGAGCAGTTCTTC. Protein: CASSLLGKSSYNEQFF.

The count of this clonotype is one. V is TRBV9 and J is TRBJ2-7; maybe TRBD1 (6 bases). This CDR3 has 16 amino acids. Trimming removed 5 bases at V and 0 bases at J, with 18 bases between. Per germline, CDR1 SGDLS and CDR2 YYNGEE. CDR3 protein: CASSPRQEPYSYEQYF. DNA of the CDR3: TGTGCCAGCAGTCCACGACAGGAGCCATACTCCTACGAGCAGTACTTC.

This clonotype has more than one count but fewer than ten. The chain couples TRBV6-1 to TRBJ2-2; 13 bases agree with TRBD2. From germline, CDR1 is MNHNS and CDR2 SASEGT. The CDR3 length is 16 residues. The J segment lost 5 bases and the V segment lost 6 bases, leaving 6 bases of the junction unmatched. The CDR3 bases are TGTGCCAGCAGAGAACTAGCGGGAGGGCCTACCGGGGAGCTGTTTTTT. As protein: CASRELAGGPTGELFF.

V and J are TRBV19 and TRBJ2-2, with 7 bases lining up with TRBD1. Trimming cost V 6 bases and J 3 bases; bases outside gene matches: 7. The CDR3 is made up of 15 amino acids. In germline, CDR1 is LNHDA, CDR2 SQIVND (reference sequence). The CDR3 here is CASRKGGPDTGELFF. The CDR3 nucleotides read TGTGCCAGTAGAAAAGGGGGCCCGGACACCGGGGAGCTGTTTTTT.

This clonotype occurred a few times. The chain recombines TRBV5-1 with TRBJ2-2; 10 positions match TRBD1. J gave up 0 bases and V 5 bases, and 4 bases lay outside the gene matches. CDR1 SGHRS and CDR2 YFSETQ come from the germline V gene. CDR3 length: 16 amino acids. CDR3: CASRAGQGANTGELFF. Written as DNA, the CDR3 is TGCGCCAGCAGGGCCGGACAGGGGGCGAACACCGGGGAGCTGTTTTTT.

This chain joins TRBV20-1 and TRBJ2-1; 10 positions match TRBD2. This CDR3 has 14 amino acids. Germline values: CDR1 DFQATT, CDR2 SNEGSKA (reference sequence). V was pared by 3 bases and J by 8 bases, with 7 bases of the junction left unmatched. The CDR3 is CSASLSGRGDEQFF. The DNA for the CDR3 is TGCAGTGCTAGTCTCAGCGGGAGGGGCGATGAGCAGTTCTTC.

The chain employs TRBV11-2 and TRBJ1-1, with a weak D call TRBD1 (5 bases). This CDR3 is 12 amino acids long. CDR1 is SGHAT, CDR2 FQNNGV, per germline. Between the trimmed V and J ends, which lost 5 bases and 11 bases, there was a span of 15 bases. This CDR3 is CASSRGQDGAFF. In DNA, the CDR3 is TGTGCCAGCAGCCGAGGACAAGATGGTGCTTTCTTT.

This clonotype was seen at least ten times. J is TRBJ2-3 and V is TRBV7-2; no clear D. The CDR3 sequence is 13 residues long. Germline V gene data show CDR1 as SGHTA and CDR2 as FQGNSA. Trimming left V 4 bases short and J 2 bases short, with 7 bases between. CDR3 sequence (DNA): TGTGCCAGCAGCTCCTCGAACACAGATACGCAGTATTTT. Protein product: CASSSSNTDTQYF.

The rearrangement uses TRBV5-6 and TRBJ2-2; no clear D. The CDR3 has 15 amino acids. Germline V gene data show CDR1 as SGHDT and CDR2 as YYEEEE. V was trimmed by 4 bases and J by 1 base, leaving 11 bases between them. The CDR3 sequence: CASSPDGRNTGELFF. The CDR3 DNA reads TGTGCCAGCAGCCCGGACGGCCGGAACACCGGGGAGCTGTTTTTT. Full variable domain (outside the CDR3, taken from reference TRBV5-6 and TRBJ2-2): DAGVTQSPTHLIKTRGQQVTLRCSPKSGHDTVSWYQQALGQGPQFIFQYYEEEERQRGNFPDRFSGHQFPNYSSELNVNALLLGDSALYLCASSPDGRNTGELFFGEGSRLTVL.

This clonotype turned up a few times. This rearrangement joins TRBV30 to TRBJ2-1; 9 bases are a match to TRBD2. V lost 8 bases to trimming and J lost 15 bases; unmatched junction nucleotides: 11. Germline V gene data show CDR1 as GTSNPN and CDR2 as SVGIG (reference sequence). The CDR3 totals 11 residues. CDR3 DNA: TGTGCCGCCCTTAGAGCGGGAGGAGGGTTCTTC. Its protein is CAALRAGGGFF.

V is TRBV19 and J is TRBJ2-6, with no clear D. Germline CDR1 is LNHDA and CDR2 is SQIVND (reference sequence). The CDR3 is 15 amino acids. Trimming cost V 4 bases and J 0 bases, with 7 bases left between them. CDR3 nucleotide sequence: TGTGCCAGTAGTAAGGGATACTCTGGGGCCAACGTCCTGACTTTC. Its protein product is CASSKGYSGANVLTF. Based on the CDR3 plus reference TRBV19 and TRBJ2-6, the full variable domain is DGGITQSPKYLFRKEGQNVTLSCEQNLNHDAMYWYRQDPGQGLRLIYYSQIVNDFQKGDIAEGYSVSREKKESFPLTVTSAQKNPTAFYLCASSKGYSGANVLTFGAGSRLTVL.

This chain joins TRBV29-1 and TRBJ1-2; 7 positions match TRBD1. CDR3 length: 14 amino acids. V lost 6 bases, J lost 2 bases, and 9 bases stayed unmatched. Germline CDR1 reads SQVTM; CDR2 reads ANQGSEA. In nucleotides, the CDR3 is TGCAGCGTGGTTGATTGGACAGGAAACTATGGCTACACCTTC. This gives the protein CSVVDWTGNYGYTF.

A few counts support this clonotype. V and J are TRBV9 and TRBJ2-1; 12 positions agree with TRBD2. J gave up 6 bases and V 4 bases, and 8 bases lay outside the gene matches. This CDR3 has 16 residues. Germline CDR1 SGDLS, CDR2 YYNGEE. DNA for the CDR3: TGTGCCAGCAGCACTCTAGCGGGAGGGCCCGGCAATGAGCAGTTCTTC. Translated: CASSTLAGGPGNEQFF.

This clonotype was found a few times. The chain couples TRBV28 to TRBJ1-3; no firm D call. The germline CDR1 and CDR2 sequences are MDHEN and SYDVKM. CDR3 length: 12 residues. Trimming shortened V by 7 bases and J by 4 bases, and 8 bases separated the two germline ends. The CDR3 nucleotides read TGTGCCAGCACGTTTCAGGGAAACACCATATATTTT. Its translation: CASTFQGNTIYF.

The chain has TRBV27 and TRBJ2-1; 10 bases are shared with TRBD2. J was trimmed by 9 bases and V by 3 bases; bases with no gene match: 5. Germline V gene sequence: CDR1 MNHEY, CDR2 SMNVEV (reference sequence). The CDR3 has 14 amino acids. DNA for the CDR3: TGTGCCAGCAGTTTGGTAGCGGGAGGAGGTGAGCAGTTCTTC. It codes for CASSLVAGGGEQFF.

This clonotype was found many times. V and J are TRBV11-2 and TRBJ1-2; D possibly corresponds to TRBD1 (6 bases). CDR1 and CDR2 (germline): SGHAT, FQNNGV. The V end was cut by 1 base, the J end by 7 bases, with 7 bases between. This CDR3 is 12 amino acids long. The CDR3 region is CASSLAGAGYTF. CDR3 nucleotide sequence: TGTGCCAGCAGCTTAGCGGGGGCTGGCTACACCTTC.

The chain carries TRBV10-3 and TRBJ1-1; unclear D gene. V was clipped by 0 bases and J by 3 bases, with 14 bases between them. Germline V gene data show CDR1 as ENHRY and CDR2 as SYGVKD. The CDR3 covers 16 residues. The CDR3 nucleotides read TGTGCCATCAGTGAGTCGTTAGGGTTGGAGGACACTGAAGCTTTCTTT. Translated: CAISESLGLEDTEAFF.

The chain has TRBV18 and TRBJ1-1; tentative D call: TRBD1 (6 bases). CDR3 length: 16 residues. Looked up from germline, CDR1 is KGHSH and CDR2 is LQKENI. Deletions cut 3 bases from V and 5 bases from J, with 19 bases between. This CDR3 reads CASSPYTGRGKTEAFF. Written as DNA, the CDR3 is TGTGCCAGCTCACCGTACACAGGGAGAGGGAAAACTGAAGCTTTCTTT.